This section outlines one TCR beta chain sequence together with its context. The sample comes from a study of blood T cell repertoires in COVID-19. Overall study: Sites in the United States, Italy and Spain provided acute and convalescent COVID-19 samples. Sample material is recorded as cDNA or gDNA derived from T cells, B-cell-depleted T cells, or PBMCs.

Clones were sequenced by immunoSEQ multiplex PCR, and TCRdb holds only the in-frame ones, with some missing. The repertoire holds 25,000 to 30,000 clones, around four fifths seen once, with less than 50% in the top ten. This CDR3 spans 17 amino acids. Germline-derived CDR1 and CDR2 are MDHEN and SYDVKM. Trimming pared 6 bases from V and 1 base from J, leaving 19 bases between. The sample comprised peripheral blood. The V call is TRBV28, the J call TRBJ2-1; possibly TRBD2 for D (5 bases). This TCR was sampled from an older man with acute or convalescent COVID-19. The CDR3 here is CASSPLVGDSSYNEQFF. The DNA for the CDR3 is TGTGCCAGCAGCCCCCTGGTGGGAGATTCATCCTACAATGAGCAGTTCTTC. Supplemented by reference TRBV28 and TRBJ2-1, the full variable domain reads DVKVTQSSRYLVKRTGEKVFLECVQDMDHENMFWYRQDPGLGLRLIYFSYDVKMKEKGDIPEGYSVSREKKERFSLILESASTNQTSMYLCASSPLVGDSSYNEQFFGPGTRLTVL.